Listed below are T cell receptor beta chains from one sample, sequenced in a study of blood T cell repertoires in COVID-19. The repertoire was sequenced with immunoSEQ multiplex PCR; TCRdb's copy has only in-frame clones and lacks some. The table includes roughly 230,000 clones, nearly 90% detected once. Sequencing was carried out using peripheral blood. The receptor set was obtained from a woman aged 60-75 years with COVID-19, enrolled during active disease. The CDR3 runs from the conserved cysteine through the conserved F or W. The D gene is left open where the match is weak. Only part of the rows carry a size: once, few, many, or a class if the clone is expanded.

v_call: TRBV12-2; j_call: TRBJ1-3; d_call: NA; clone_size: few; cdr3_aa: CASRCNRDRADLSGNTIYF; cdr3_nt: TGTGCAAGTCGCTGTAACCGGGACAGGGCCGACCTCTCTGGAAACACCATATATTTT
v_call: TRBV2; j_call: TRBJ2-1; d_call: TRBD1; clone_size: once; cdr3_aa: CASSATGTGYNEQFF; cdr3_nt: TGTGCCAGCAGTGCTACCGGGACAGGATACAATGAGCAGTTCTTC
v_call: TRBV7-2; j_call: TRBJ1-1; d_call: NA; clone_size: NA; cdr3_aa: CASSLASGDTEAFF; cdr3_nt: TGTGCCAGCAGCCTCGCTTCCGGGGACACTGAAGCTTTCTTT
v_call: TRBV5-1; j_call: TRBJ1-2; d_call: TRBD1; clone_size: NA; cdr3_aa: CARRGGRGAGDYGYTF; cdr3_nt: TGCGCCCGCAGGGGGGGGCGGGGCGCCGGGGACTATGGCTACACCTTC
v_call: TRBV18; j_call: TRBJ1-5; d_call: NA; clone_size: NA; cdr3_aa: CASSPDRNQPQHF; cdr3_nt: TGTGCCAGCTCACCGGACAGAAATCAGCCCCAGCATTTT
v_call: TRBV2; j_call: TRBJ1-1; d_call: NA; clone_size: NA; cdr3_aa: CASIPDTNTEAFF; cdr3_nt: TGTGCCAGCATTCCCGACACGAACACTGAAGCTTTCTTT
v_call: TRBV5-1; j_call: TRBJ2-2; d_call: NA; clone_size: NA; cdr3_aa: CASSLEQIANTGELFF; cdr3_nt: TGCGCCAGCAGCTTGGAACAGATTGCGAACACCGGGGAGCTGTTTTTT
v_call: TRBV12-3/TRBV12-4; j_call: TRBJ2-7; d_call: TRBD1; clone_size: NA; cdr3_aa: CASSQDRGYEQYF; cdr3_nt: TGTGCCAGCAGCCAAGACAGGGGCTACGAGCAGTACTTC
v_call: TRBV6-5; j_call: TRBJ2-7; d_call: TRBD2; clone_size: NA; cdr3_aa: CASSTSGGPYEQYF; cdr3_nt: TGTGCCAGCAGTACTAGCGGGGGTCCCTACGAGCAGTACTTC
v_call: TRBV19; j_call: TRBJ2-1; d_call: TRBD1; clone_size: once; cdr3_aa: CASRGQGSYNEQFF; cdr3_nt: TGTGCCAGTAGAGGACAGGGCTCCTACAATGAGCAGTTCTTC
v_call: TRBV5-4; j_call: TRBJ2-2; d_call: TRBD1; clone_size: NA; cdr3_aa: CASSSYGGTGLSGELFF; cdr3_nt: TGTGCCAGCAGCTCGTATGGCGGGACAGGGCTTTCCGGGGAGCTGTTTTTT
v_call: TRBV15; j_call: TRBJ2-3; d_call: NA; clone_size: NA; cdr3_aa: CATSRETSTDTQYF; cdr3_nt: TGTGCCACCAGCAGAGAGACAAGCACAGATACGCAGTATTTT
v_call: TRBV12-5; j_call: TRBJ1-1; d_call: NA; clone_size: NA; cdr3_aa: CASGLVNWVGRALGMNTEAFF; cdr3_nt: TGTGCTAGTGGTTTGGTTAACTGGGTTGGCAGGGCGCTGGGGATGAACACTGAAGCTTTCTTT
v_call: TRBV7-2; j_call: TRBJ1-3; d_call: TRBD1; clone_size: NA; cdr3_aa: CASSPGQVWSGNTIYF; cdr3_nt: TGTGCCAGCAGCCCCGGACAGGTTTGGTCTGGAAACACCATATATTTT
v_call: TRBV6-2/TRBV6-3; j_call: TRBJ2-5; d_call: NA; clone_size: NA; cdr3_aa: CASSKNRQETQYF; cdr3_nt: TGTGCCAGCAGTAAGAACAGGCAAGAGACCCAGTACTTC
v_call: TRBV11-3; j_call: TRBJ1-6; d_call: NA; clone_size: NA; cdr3_aa: CASSLDTDSPLHF; cdr3_nt: TGTGCCAGCAGCTTAGATACGGATTCACCCCTCCACTTT
v_call: TRBV27; j_call: TRBJ1-1; d_call: NA; clone_size: NA; cdr3_aa: CASRGSEAFF; cdr3_nt: TGTGCCAGCAGGGGCTCTGAAGCTTTCTTT
v_call: TRBV5-5; j_call: TRBJ2-7; d_call: NA; clone_size: once; cdr3_aa: CASSLWGGLAYEQYF; cdr3_nt: TGTGCCAGCAGCTTGTGGGGGGGCTTGGCCTACGAGCAGTACTTC
v_call: TRBV9; j_call: TRBJ2-7; d_call: TRBD2; clone_size: NA; cdr3_aa: CASSAHAGTTSSYEQYF; cdr3_nt: TGTGCCAGCAGCGCCCATGCCGGGACTACCAGCTCCTACGAGCAGTACTTC
v_call: TRBV4-1; j_call: TRBJ2-7; d_call: NA; clone_size: NA; cdr3_aa: CASSQGRGTYEQYF; cdr3_nt: TGCGCCAGCAGCCAAGGAAGGGGAACCTACGAGCAGTACTTC
v_call: TRBV3-1/TRBV3-2; j_call: TRBJ1-4; d_call: NA; clone_size: once; cdr3_aa: CASHGGNEKLFF; cdr3_nt: TGTGCCAGCCACGGGGGTAATGAAAAACTGTTTTTT
v_call: TRBV7-3; j_call: TRBJ1-6; d_call: TRBD1; clone_size: NA; cdr3_aa: CASSLTGQFNSPLHF; cdr3_nt: TGTGCCAGCAGCTTAACGGGACAGTTTAATTCACCCCTCCACTTT
v_call: TRBV19; j_call: TRBJ1-1; d_call: NA; clone_size: NA; cdr3_aa: CASSIYTEAFF; cdr3_nt: TGTGCCAGTAGTATCTACACTGAAGCTTTCTTT